These 18 T cell receptor beta chains originate from one sample sequenced in a study of preoperative IRX-2 immunotherapy in early breast cancer. Libraries were prepared by immunoSEQ multiplex PCR; TCRdb keeps only in-frame clonotypes and omits some of them. The top ten hold around 2.3% of the sample, which has over 25,000 clones, 83% seen once. The treatment here: preoperative locoregional IRX-2 cytokine immunotherapy. This material consisted of lymph node tissue, taken from a patient treated with IRX-2 immunotherapy. These receptors came from a human donor with breast cancer.

This clone was counted once. The chain employs TRBV28 and TRBJ2-3; D is unclear. The V and J ends lost 2 bases and 5 bases respectively, with 11 bases between them. Germline CDR1 reads MDHEN; CDR2 reads SYDVKM. CDR3 length: 14 residues. This CDR3 reads CASSLLGPVDTQYF. In DNA, the CDR3 is TGTGCCAGCAGTTTACTTGGACCGGTAGATACGCAGTATTTT.

The V gene is TRBV29-1, the J gene TRBJ1-2, with 8 bases identical to TRBD1. The ends lost 7 bases at V and 5 bases at J; junction bases unmatched: 12. CDR1 and CDR2 (germline): SQVTM, ANQGSEA. The CDR3 contains 14 residues. CDR3 coding DNA: TGCAGCGCCACACCCGGGACAGGCTCTTATGGCTACACCTTC. Translating gives CSATPGTGSYGYTF.

The rearrangement joins TRBV19 to TRBJ2-7; the D is unclear. V was clipped by 6 bases and J by 1 base, with 16 bases between them. In germline, CDR1 is LNHDA, CDR2 SQIVND (reference sequence). The CDR3 length is 15 residues. CDR3 DNA sequence: TGTGCCAGTAGACCCTCTGGGAAGGCATCCTACGAGCAGTACTTC. Protein sequence: CASRPSGKASYEQYF.

This sequence joins TRBV7-6 and TRBJ2-3; TRBD1 matches 7 bases. J gave up 6 bases and V 5 bases, and 11 bases lay outside the gene matches. Germline V gives CDR1 SGHVS, CDR2 FNYEAQ. The CDR3 covers 15 residues. DNA of the CDR3: TGTGCCAGCAGCCGCGACAGGGAACTGAGCGATACGCAGTATTTT. This encodes CASSRDRELSDTQYF.

V gene TRBV28 combines with J gene TRBJ1-2; 8 bases align to TRBD1. In germline, CDR1 is MDHEN, CDR2 SYDVKM. V shed 6 bases and J 8 bases; nucleotides not matched to a gene: 5. The length of the CDR3 is 12 residues. The CDR3 DNA reads as TGTGCCAGCAGGACAGGGGAAGGGGGCTACACCTTC. Translation: CASRTGEGGYTF.

V usage is TRBV6-8 and J usage is TRBJ1-4; the D is unclear. The CDR3 spans 13 residues. Germline CDR1 reads MNHGY; CDR2 reads SAAAGT. V was pared by 5 bases and J by 3 bases, with 7 bases between. CDR3 coding DNA: TGTGCCAGCAGTACCCGCTCTAATGAAAAACTGTTTTTT. It specifies CASSTRSNEKLFF.

This clone was detected only a few times. The chain is built from TRBV18 and TRBJ1-3; no firm D call. CDR1 KGHSH and CDR2 LQKENI come from the germline V gene. The CDR3 spans 16 residues. Trimming shortened V by 6 bases and J by 3 bases, and 18 bases separated the two germline ends. CDR3 loop: CASSPGQAILGNTIYF. CDR3 DNA: TGTGCCAGCTCCCCCGGGCAAGCCATACTTGGAAACACCATATATTTT.

This chain joins TRBV7-6 and TRBJ1-4; D not resolved. Trimming pared 5 bases from V and 3 bases from J, leaving 13 bases between. This CDR3 comprises 15 residues. Germline assignment: CDR1 SGHVS and CDR2 FNYEAQ. CDR3 in amino acids: CASSILTGPNEKLFF. In nucleotides, the CDR3 is TGTGCCAGCAGCATCCTGACGGGTCCTAATGAAAAACTGTTTTTT. The full variable domain, its missing parts supplied by reference TRBV7-6 and TRBJ1-4, is GAGVSQSPRYKVTKRGQDVALRCDPISGHVSLYWYRQALGQGPEFLTYFNYEAQQDKSGLPNDRFSAERPEGSISTLTIQRTEQRDSAMYRCASSILTGPNEKLFFGSGTQLSVL.

This clone was counted once. This chain links TRBV11-1 with TRBJ1-5; 8 bases are shared with TRBD1. The germline gives CDR1 SGHAT, CDR2 FQDESV (reference sequence). The CDR3 totals 16 residues. V lost 5 bases and J lost 0; bases outside the gene matches: 6. The CDR3 nucleotides read TGTGCCAGCAGCACCGACAGGGGTTATAGCAATCAGCCCCAGCATTTT. Encoded protein: CASSTDRGYSNQPQHF. The full variable domain, rest sourced from reference TRBV11-1 and TRBJ1-5, is EAEVAQSPRYKITEKSQAVAFWCDPISGHATLYWYRQILGQGPELLVQFQDESVVDDSQLPKDRFSAERLKGVDSTLKIQPAELGDSAMYLCASSTDRGYSNQPQHFGDGTRLSIL.

The chain combines TRBV7-1 with TRBJ2-3, with 9 bases that match TRBD2. TRBV7-1 counts as an open reading frame of uncertain function. V shed 5 bases and J 5 bases; nucleotides not matched to a gene: 5. The CDR3 extends over 14 amino acids. The CDR3 DNA reads TGTGCCAGCAGCCCGGGACTAGCAGGAGATACGCAGTATTTT. This codes for CASSPGLAGDTQYF.

The chain uses TRBV28 and TRBJ1-1; D unclear. Germline V gene sequence: CDR1 MDHEN, CDR2 SYDVKM. The CDR3 has 14 amino acids. The germline V and J ends were trimmed by 2 bases and 5 bases, with 12 bases remaining between them. The CDR3 spells CASSLRSGHTEAFF. DNA of the CDR3: TGTGCCAGCAGTTTACGGTCAGGCCATACTGAAGCTTTCTTT.

The V call is TRBV28, the J call TRBJ2-3, with 9 bases lining up with TRBD1. The V segment lost 8 bases and the J segment 5 bases; nucleotides outside the gene matches: 2. Germline assignment: CDR1 MDHEN and CDR2 SYDVKM. The CDR3 length is 12 residues. CDR3 nucleotides: TGTGCCAGCGGGACAGGGATAGATACGCAGTATTTT. Its protein product is CASGTGIDTQYF.

V and J are TRBV29-1 and TRBJ2-1; TRBD2 matches 9 bases. Germline loops: CDR1 SQVTM, CDR2 ANQGSEA. The CDR3 consists of 14 residues. Trimming cost V 5 bases and J 0 bases; bases outside gene matches: 2. This CDR3 is CSVISGSSYNEQFF. As DNA, the CDR3 is TGCAGCGTTATTAGCGGGAGCTCCTACAATGAGCAGTTCTTC.

In this sample, this clone turned up a few times. This chain connects TRBV19 to TRBJ1-2, with a possible D match to TRBD1 (6 bases). Germline CDR1 reads LNHDA; CDR2 reads SQIVND (reference sequence). The CDR3 is 12 residues long. The V and J ends lost 4 bases and 6 bases respectively, with 9 bases between them. This CDR3 reads CASSRGRNGYTF. CDR3 bases: TGTGCCAGTAGTAGGGGGCGTAATGGCTACACCTTC.

The J gene is TRBJ1-5, the V gene TRBV19; 7 positions match TRBD1. Trimming took 5 bases from V and 6 from J; bases not matched to a gene: 7. Germline loops: CDR1 LNHDA, CDR2 SQIVND (reference sequence). The CDR3 has 14 amino acids. The CDR3 bases are TGTGCCAGTAGTTCCAGGGGGTTAGGTCAGCCCCAGCATTTT. Translation gives CASSSRGLGQPQHF.

Only a few counts were recorded for this clone. This sequence joins TRBV30 and TRBJ2-7; D gene unclear. Germline V gene data show CDR1 as GTSNPN and CDR2 as SVGIG (reference sequence). The length of the CDR3 is 11 residues. The V end lost 3 bases, the J end lost 1 base, and 4 bases lay between the germline ends. CDR3 loop: CAWRGSYEQYF. Here the CDR3 DNA reads TGTGCCTGGAGGGGGTCCTACGAGCAGTACTTC.

The CDR3 coding sequence is TGTGCCAGCTGTGGCAGGGGACAAGAGACCCAGTACTTC. Its protein product is CASCGRGQETQYF. The chain joins TRBV28 to TRBJ2-5; D might be TRBD1 (6 bases). Germline V gene sequence: CDR1 MDHEN, CDR2 SYDVKM. Trimming shortened V by 8 bases and J by 2 bases, and 12 bases separated the two germline ends. The CDR3 runs 13 residues. Based on the CDR3 plus reference TRBV28 and TRBJ2-5, the full variable domain is DVKVTQSSRYLVKRTGEKVFLECVQDMDHENMFWYRQDPGLGLRLIYFSYDVKMKEKGDIPEGYSVSREKKERFSLILESASTNQTSMYLCASCGRGQETQYFGPGTRLLVL.

V is TRBV7-7 and J is TRBJ2-1, with D possibly matching TRBD1 (7 bases). Trimming took off 3 bases at V and 7 bases at J, with 13 bases between the two ends. Germline loops: CDR1 SSHAT, CDR2 FNYEAQ (reference sequence). This CDR3 region has 14 residues. The CDR3 nucleotides are TGTGCCAGCAGCTTCCAGGGGGGCATGAATGAGCAGTTCTTC. Its translation: CASSFQGGMNEQFF.